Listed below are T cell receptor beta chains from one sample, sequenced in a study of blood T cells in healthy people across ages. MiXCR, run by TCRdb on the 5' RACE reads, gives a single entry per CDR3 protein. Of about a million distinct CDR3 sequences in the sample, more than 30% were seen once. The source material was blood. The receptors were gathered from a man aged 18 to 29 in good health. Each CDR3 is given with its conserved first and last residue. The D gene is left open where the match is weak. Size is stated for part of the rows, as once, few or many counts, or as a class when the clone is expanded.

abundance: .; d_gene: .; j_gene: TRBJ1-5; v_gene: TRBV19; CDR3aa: CASSIVPGSNQPQHF; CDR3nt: TGTGCCAGTAGTATAGTTCCAGGAAGCAATCAGCCCCAGCATTTT
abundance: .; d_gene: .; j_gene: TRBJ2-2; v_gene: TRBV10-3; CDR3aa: CAISDPTGSTEELFF; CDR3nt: TGTGCCATCAGTGATCCTACAGGGAGCACCGAGGAGCTGTTTTTT
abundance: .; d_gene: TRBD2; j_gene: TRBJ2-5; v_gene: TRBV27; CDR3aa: CASTRLAGNNEQYF; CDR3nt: TGTGCCAGCACAAGACTAGCGGGGAACAATGAGCAGTACTTC
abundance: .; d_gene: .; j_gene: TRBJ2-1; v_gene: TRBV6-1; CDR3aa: CASRTRPLDYNEQFF; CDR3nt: TGTGCCAGCAGGACACGTCCTCTTGACTACAATGAGCAGTTCTTC
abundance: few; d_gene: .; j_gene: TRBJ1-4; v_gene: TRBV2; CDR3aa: CASSGWPNEKLFF; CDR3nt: TGTGCCAGCAGTGGGTGGCCTAATGAAAAACTGTTTTTT
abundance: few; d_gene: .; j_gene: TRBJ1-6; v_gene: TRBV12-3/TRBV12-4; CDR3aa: CASSGVNSPLHF; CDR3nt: TGTGCCAGCAGTGGTGTCAATTCACCCCTCCACTTT
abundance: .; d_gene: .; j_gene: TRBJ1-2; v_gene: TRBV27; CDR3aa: CASSAAGTDGYTF; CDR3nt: TGTGCCAGCAGTGCAGCCGGGACGGATGGCTACACCTTC
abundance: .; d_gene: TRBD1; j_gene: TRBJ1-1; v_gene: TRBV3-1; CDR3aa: CASCRVLTGTNTEAFF; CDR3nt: TGTGCCAGCTGCCGAGTCCTGACAGGGACCAACACTGAAGCTTTCTTT
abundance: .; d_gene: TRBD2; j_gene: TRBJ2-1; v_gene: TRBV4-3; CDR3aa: CASSQAMTSGAFNEQFF; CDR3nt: TGCGCCAGCAGCCAGGCGATGACTAGCGGGGCCTTCAATGAGCAGTTCTTC
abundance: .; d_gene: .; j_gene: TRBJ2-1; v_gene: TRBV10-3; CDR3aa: CAIRPTNYEQFF; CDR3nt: TGTGCCATCAGACCGACAAACTACGAGCAGTTCTTC
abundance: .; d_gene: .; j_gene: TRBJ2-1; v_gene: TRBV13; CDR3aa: CASSTKRDKDNEQFF; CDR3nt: TGTGCCAGCAGCACCAAACGGGACAAGGACAATGAGCAGTTCTTC
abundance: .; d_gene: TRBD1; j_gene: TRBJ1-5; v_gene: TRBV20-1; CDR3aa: CSAVTGTGGNQPQHF; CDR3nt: TGCAGTGCTGTCACCGGGACAGGGGGGAATCAGCCCCAGCATTTT
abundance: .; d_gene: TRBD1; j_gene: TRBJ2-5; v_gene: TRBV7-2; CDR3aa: CASGKRDRGSNEQYF; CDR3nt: TGTGCCAGCGGGAAACGGGACAGGGGTTCCAATGAGCAGTACTTC
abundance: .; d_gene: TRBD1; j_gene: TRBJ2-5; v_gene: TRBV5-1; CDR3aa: CASSLAGGYETQYF; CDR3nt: TGCGCCAGCAGCTTGGCAGGGGGCTATGAGACCCAGTACTTC
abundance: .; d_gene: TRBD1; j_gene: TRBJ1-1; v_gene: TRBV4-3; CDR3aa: CANSPGQGDTEAFF; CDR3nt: TGCGCCAACAGCCCCGGACAGGGAGACACTGAAGCTTTCTTT
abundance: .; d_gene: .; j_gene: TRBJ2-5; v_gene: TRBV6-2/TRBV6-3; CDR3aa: CASSYSSHSGDLQETQYF; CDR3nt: TGTGCCAGCAGTTACTCGTCTCATAGTGGGGATCTCCAAGAGACCCAGTATTTC
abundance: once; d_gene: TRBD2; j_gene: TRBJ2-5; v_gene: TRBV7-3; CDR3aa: CASSPSGGAETQYF; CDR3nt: TGTGCCAGCAGTCCAAGCGGGGGGGCGGAGACCCAGTACTTC
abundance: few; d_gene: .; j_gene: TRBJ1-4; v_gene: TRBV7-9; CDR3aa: CASSYGQSNEKLFF; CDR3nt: TGTGCCAGCAGCTATGGACAATCGAATGAAAAACTGTTTTTT
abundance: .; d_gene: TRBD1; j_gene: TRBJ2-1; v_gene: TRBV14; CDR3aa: CASSRTGPHNEQFF; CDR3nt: TGTGCCAGCAGCCGGACAGGGCCTCACAATGAGCAGTTCTTC
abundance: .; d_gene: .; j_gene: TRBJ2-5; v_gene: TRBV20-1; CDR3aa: CSASGPRVRETQYF; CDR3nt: TGCAGTGCTTCGGGACCGCGGGTTAGAGAGACCCAGTACTTC
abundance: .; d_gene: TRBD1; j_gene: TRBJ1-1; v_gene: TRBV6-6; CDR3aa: CASNTGGTEAFF; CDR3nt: TGTGCCAGCAATACAGGGGGTACTGAAGCTTTCTTT
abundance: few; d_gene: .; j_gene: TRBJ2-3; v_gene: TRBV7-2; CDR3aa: CASSSGLGSDTQYF; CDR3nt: TGTGCCAGCAGCTCCGGACTCGGGTCAGATACGCAGTATTTT
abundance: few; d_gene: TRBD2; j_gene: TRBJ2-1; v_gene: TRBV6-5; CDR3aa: CASSSGLAVFYNEQFF; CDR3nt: TGTGCCAGCAGTTCGGGACTAGCCGTATTTTACAATGAGCAGTTCTTC
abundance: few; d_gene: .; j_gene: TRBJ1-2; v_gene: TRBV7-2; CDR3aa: CASSLGGGDNYGYTF; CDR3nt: TGTGCCAGCAGCTTAGGAGGGGGGGATAACTATGGCTACACCTTC
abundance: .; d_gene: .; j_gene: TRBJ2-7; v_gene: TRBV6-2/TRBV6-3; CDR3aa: CASSPPRGYEQYF; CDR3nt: TGTGCCAGCAGCCCCCCAAGGGGGTACGAGCAGTACTTC
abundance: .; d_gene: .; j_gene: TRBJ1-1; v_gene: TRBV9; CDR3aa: CASSVGGNSIPEAFF; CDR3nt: TGTGCCAGCAGCGTAGGAGGTAACAGCATACCAGAAGCTTTCTTT
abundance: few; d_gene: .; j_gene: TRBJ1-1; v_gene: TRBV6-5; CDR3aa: CASSPGTSSAEAFF; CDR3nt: TGTGCCAGCAGTCCCGGGACATCAAGCGCTGAAGCTTTCTTT
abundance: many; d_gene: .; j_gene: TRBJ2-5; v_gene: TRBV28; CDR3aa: CASSLTGSQETQYF; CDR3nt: TGTGCCAGCAGTCTCACAGGGTCCCAAGAGACCCAGTACTTC
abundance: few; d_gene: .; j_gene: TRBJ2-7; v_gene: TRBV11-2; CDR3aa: CASSLEWRQYF; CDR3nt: TGTGCCAGCAGCTTAGAGTGGAGGCAGTACTTC
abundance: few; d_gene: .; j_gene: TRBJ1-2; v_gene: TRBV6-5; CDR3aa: CASTANAAVSNYGYTF; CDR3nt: TGTGCCAGCACCGCTAACGCGGCAGTGTCTAACTATGGCTACACCTTC
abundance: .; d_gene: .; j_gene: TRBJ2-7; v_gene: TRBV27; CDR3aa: CASSGEGDEQYF; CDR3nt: TGTGCCAGCAGTGGGGAAGGTGACGAGCAGTACTTC
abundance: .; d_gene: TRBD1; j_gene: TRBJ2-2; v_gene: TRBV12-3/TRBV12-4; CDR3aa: CASSTAGTGAGELFF; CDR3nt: TGTGCCAGCAGTACGGCCGGGACAGGTGCCGGGGAGCTGTTTTTT
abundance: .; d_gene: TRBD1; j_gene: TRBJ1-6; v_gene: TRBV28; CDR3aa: CASSSGQVFNSPLHF; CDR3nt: TGTGCCAGCAGTTCCGGACAGGTGTTTAATTCACCCCTCCACTTT
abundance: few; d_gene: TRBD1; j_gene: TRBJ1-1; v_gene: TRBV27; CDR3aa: CASNDRGFNTEAFF; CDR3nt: TGTGCCAGCAACGACAGGGGTTTTAACACTGAAGCTTTCTTT
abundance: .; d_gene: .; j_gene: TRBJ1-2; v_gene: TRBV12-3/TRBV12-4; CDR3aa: CASDGRGAGYTF; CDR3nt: TGTGCCAGCGACGGAAGAGGAGCTGGCTACACCTTC
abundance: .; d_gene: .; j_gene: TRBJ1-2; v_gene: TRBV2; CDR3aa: CASSASPRQDSWGYTF; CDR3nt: TGTGCCAGCAGTGCTTCACCCAGACAGGATTCATGGGGCTACACCTTC
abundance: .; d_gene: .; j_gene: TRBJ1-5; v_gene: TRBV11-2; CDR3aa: CASSSGQFNQPQHF; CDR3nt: TGTGCCAGCAGCTCTGGACAGTTCAATCAGCCCCAGCATTTT
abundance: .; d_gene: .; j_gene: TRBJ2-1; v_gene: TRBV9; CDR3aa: CASSGRQNEQFF; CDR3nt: TGTGCCAGCAGCGGACGACAGAATGAGCAGTTCTTC
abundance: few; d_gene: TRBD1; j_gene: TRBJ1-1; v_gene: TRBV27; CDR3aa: CASRTGINTEAFF; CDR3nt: TGTGCCAGCAGGACAGGGATTAACACTGAAGCTTTCTTT
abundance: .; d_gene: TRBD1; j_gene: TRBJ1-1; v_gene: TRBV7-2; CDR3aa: CASSYRQGGDTEAFF; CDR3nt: TGTGCCAGCAGCTACCGACAGGGAGGGGACACTGAAGCTTTCTTT
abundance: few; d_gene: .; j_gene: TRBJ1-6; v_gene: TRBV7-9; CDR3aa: CASSPPDRLSGSPLHF; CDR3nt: TGTGCCAGCAGCCCGCCGGACCGCCTGTCGGGCTCACCCCTCCACTTT
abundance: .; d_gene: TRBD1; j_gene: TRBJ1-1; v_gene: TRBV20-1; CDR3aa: CSAPSTGRTAEAFF; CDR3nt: TGCAGTGCTCCTTCGACAGGGCGAACGGCTGAAGCTTTCTTT
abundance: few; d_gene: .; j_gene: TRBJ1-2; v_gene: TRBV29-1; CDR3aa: CSVEVRERYGYTF; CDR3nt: TGCAGCGTTGAAGTTAGGGAGCGCTATGGCTACACCTTC
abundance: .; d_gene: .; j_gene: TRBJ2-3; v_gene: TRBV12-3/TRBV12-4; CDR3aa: CASSPRGSSVQYF; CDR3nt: TGTGCCAGCAGTCCGCGGGGTAGCTCGGTGCAGTATTTT
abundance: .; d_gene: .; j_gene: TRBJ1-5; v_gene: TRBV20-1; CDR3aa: CSARDGTPQHF; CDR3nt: TGCAGTGCTAGAGACGGGACACCCCAGCATTTT
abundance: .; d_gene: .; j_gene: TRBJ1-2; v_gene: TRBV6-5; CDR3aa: CASSSLRDGHTF; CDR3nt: TGTGCCAGCAGTTCCCTTAGAGATGGCCACACCTTC
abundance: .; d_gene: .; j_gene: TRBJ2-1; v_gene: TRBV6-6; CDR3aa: CASSGTYHSYNEQFF; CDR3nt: TGTGCCAGCAGTGGGACATACCATTCCTACAATGAGCAGTTCTTC
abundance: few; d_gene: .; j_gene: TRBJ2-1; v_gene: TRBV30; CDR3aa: CAWSFDRSSYNEQFF; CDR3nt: TGTGCCTGGAGTTTTGACAGAAGCTCCTACAATGAGCAGTTCTTC
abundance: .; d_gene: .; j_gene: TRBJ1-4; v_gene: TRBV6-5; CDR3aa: CASSHAPGAGGEKLFF; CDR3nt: TGTGCCAGCAGCCATGCCCCGGGCGCGGGCGGGGAAAAACTGTTTTTT